This T cell receptor (beta chain) was identified during a study of T cell repertoires in cytomegalovirus infection. Background on the study: CMV epitopes used comprised recently identified HLA-C-restricted ones and well-studied HLA-B-restricted ones. The public TCR beta signatures pointed to both CMV infection and matching HLA type. The study, taken as a whole, reports: What dominated the ex vivo response were HLA-C-restricted CMV-specific TCR beta clonotypes.

On this clonotype: The target antigen is unknown.

CDR1 and CDR2 (germline): LNHNV, YYDKDF (reference sequence). V shed 8 bases, J shed 11 bases, and the junction held 14 bases outside the gene matches. The CDR3 has 13 amino acids. TCRdb re-called the reads with MiXCR, one entry per CDR3 protein. The profile shows roughly 920,000 distinct CDR3 sequences, around 30% of them singletons. The source is a human donor in good health (CMV status not recorded). Some clones in this sample may be carry-over from other donors' samples. Specimen: cultured CD8+ T cells from PBMCs, collected from culture after CMV antigen stimulation. This chain links TRBV15 with TRBJ1-2; 7 bases agree with TRBD1. CDR3 nucleotide sequence: TGTGCCACCTTAAAACAGGGGATCGGGACTTACACCTTC. Its translation is CATLKQGIGTYTF.